This is a list of T cell receptor beta chains from one sample in a study of shared clonotypes between healthy human individuals. TCRdb's copy holds only in-frame clones and misses some; the assay was immunoSEQ multiplex PCR. This sample has around 600,000 clones, with roughly 98% found just once. Material: naive CD8+ T cells sorted from blood. The receptor set was obtained from a man aged 25-45 years in good health. CDR3s include the opening cysteine and the closing phenylalanine or tryptophan. Each record gives: CDR3 length, D gene, V gene, clone size, J gene, CDR3 DNA, CDR3 protein. A D gene is named only where the DNA matches it firmly. Expanded clones get a size class; other rows say once, few or many, or leave the size out.

>16|NA|TRBV27|NA|TRBJ2-1
TGTGCCAGCAGTTCGGACTTCGGAAGCTCCTACAATGAGCAGTTCTTC
CASSSDFGSSYNEQFF
>15|NA|TRBV6-6|once|TRBJ1-4
TGTGCCAGCAGTTACGAGGGTCAATTGGGTGAAAAACTGTTTTTT
CASSYEGQLGEKLFF
>14|NA|TRBV30|NA|TRBJ1-1
TGTGCCTGGAGTCGAGGGGGGCGCAGCACTGAAGCTTTCTTT
CAWSRGGRSTEAFF
>15|NA|TRBV15|NA|TRBJ2-1
TGTGCCACCAGCAGAGACTTCAGCTCCTACAATGAGCAGTTCTTC
CATSRDFSSYNEQFF
>12|NA|TRBV29-1|NA|TRBJ2-1
TGCAGCCTGGAGGGGAGGCGGGGTGAGCAGTTCTTC
CSLEGRRGEQFF
>13|TRBD1|TRBV10-3|NA|TRBJ2-7
TGTGCCATCACCCGGACAGGGGACTACGAGCAGTACTTC
CAITRTGDYEQYF
>12|NA|TRBV11-3|NA|TRBJ2-7
TGTGCCAGCAGCACTGACGGCCTCGAGCAGTACTTC
CASSTDGLEQYF
>12|NA|TRBV9|NA|TRBJ2-3
TGTGCCAGCAGCGACTACACAGATACGCAGTATTTT
CASSDYTDTQYF
>14|TRBD1|TRBV6-5|NA|TRBJ2-5
TGTGCCAGCAGGGTACAGGGGGTAGACGGGACCCAGTACTTC
CASRVQGVDGTQYF
>14|NA|TRBV28|NA|TRBJ1-2
TGTGCCAGCAACCTCGGGTCCTCTAACTATGGCTACACCTTC
CASNLGSSNYGYTF